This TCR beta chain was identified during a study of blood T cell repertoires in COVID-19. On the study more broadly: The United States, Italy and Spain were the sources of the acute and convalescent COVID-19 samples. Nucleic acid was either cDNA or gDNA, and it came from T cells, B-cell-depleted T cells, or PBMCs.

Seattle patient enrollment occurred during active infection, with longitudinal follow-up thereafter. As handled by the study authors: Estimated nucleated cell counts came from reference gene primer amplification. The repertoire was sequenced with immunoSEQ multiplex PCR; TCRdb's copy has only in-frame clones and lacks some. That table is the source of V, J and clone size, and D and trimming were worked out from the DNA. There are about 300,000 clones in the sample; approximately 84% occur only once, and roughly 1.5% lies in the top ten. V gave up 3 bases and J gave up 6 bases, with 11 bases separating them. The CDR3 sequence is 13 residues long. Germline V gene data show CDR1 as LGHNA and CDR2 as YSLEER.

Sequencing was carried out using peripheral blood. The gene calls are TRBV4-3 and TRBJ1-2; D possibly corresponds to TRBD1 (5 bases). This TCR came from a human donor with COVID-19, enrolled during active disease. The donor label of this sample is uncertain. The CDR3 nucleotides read TGCGCCAGCAGCCACCAGGGCGAGCATGGCTACACCTTC. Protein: CASSHQGEHGYTF.